The rows below give T cell receptor beta chains drawn from one sample of a study of technical replicates of blood from four donors. Some clones are missing from TCRdb's copy, which holds only in-frame ones; the method was immunoSEQ multiplex PCR. The table has 45,000 to 50,000 clones, roughly 90% seen once. Sequences were obtained from PBMCs. These receptor sequences come from a human donor in good health. Some clones in this sample may be carry-over from other donors' samples. Each CDR3 is given with its conserved first and last residue. The D gene is left open where the match is weak. Only part of the rows carry a size: once, few, many, or a class if the clone is expanded.

V gene	J gene	clone size	D gene	CDR3 protein	CDR3 DNA
TRBV5-4	TRBJ2-1	NA	TRBD2	CASSLGIAGSYNEQFF	TGTGCCAGCAGCTTGGGAATAGCGGGGTCCTACAATGAGCAGTTCTTC
TRBV7-9	TRBJ1-1	NA	TRBD1	CASSLPRGTGNTEAFF	TGTGCCAGCAGCTTACCCCGGGGGACAGGGAACACTGAAGCTTTCTTT
TRBV20-1	TRBJ1-4	NA	NA	CSGAGPEKLFF	TGCAGTGGTGCAGGGCCTGAAAAACTGTTTTTT
TRBV4-1	TRBJ2-1	NA	NA	CASSPELLGDAFF	TGCGCCAGCAGCCCCGAACTGTTGGGAGATGCGTTCTTC
TRBV27	TRBJ2-5	few	TRBD2	CASSPRYGAGAQETQYF	TGTGCCAGCAGCCCGCGGTACGGGGCGGGAGCCCAAGAGACCCAGTACTTC
TRBV7-8	TRBJ2-1	NA	TRBD2	CASSSLAGGHSVSYNEQFF	TGTGCCAGCAGCTCTCTAGCGGGGGGCCACTCCGTCTCCTACAATGAGCAGTTCTTC
TRBV14	TRBJ2-3	NA	NA	CASSQSRGDTQYF	TGTGCCAGCAGCCAGAGCCGAGGAGATACGCAGTATTTT
TRBV5-5	TRBJ2-3	NA	TRBD1	CASSVQGWDTQYF	TGTGCCAGCAGCGTACAGGGGTGGGATACGCAGTATTTT
TRBV2	TRBJ1-5	NA	TRBD1	CASSRQGASNQPQHF	TGTGCCAGCAGCAGACAGGGGGCTAGCAATCAGCCCCAGCATTTT
TRBV4-2	TRBJ2-3	NA	TRBD2	CASSPGLEGGTQYF	TGTGCCAGCAGCCCGGGACTAGAGGGGGGTACGCAGTATTTT
TRBV15	TRBJ1-2	NA	NA	CATSRDSWGYTF	TGTGCCACCAGCAGAGATAGCTGGGGCTACACCTTC
TRBV9	TRBJ1-1	NA	TRBD1	CASNKGAGNTEAFF	TGTGCCAGCAACAAGGGGGCAGGGAACACTGAAGCTTTCTTT
TRBV5-6	TRBJ1-3	NA	NA	CASSFTWASSGNTIYF	TGTGCCAGCAGCTTTACTTGGGCGTCCTCTGGAAACACCATATATTTT
TRBV5-6	TRBJ2-3	NA	TRBD2	CASSLLAGGLYPQYF	TGTGCCAGCAGCTTGCTAGCGGGGGGACTATACCCGCAGTATTTT
TRBV11-2	TRBJ1-3	NA	NA	CASREYLSGNTIYF	TGTGCCAGCAGGGAGTACCTCTCTGGAAACACCATATATTTT
TRBV11-2	TRBJ2-1	NA	TRBD2	CASSLWVAGGPGEQFF	TGTGCCAGCAGCTTATGGGTGGCGGGGGGGCCCGGTGAGCAGTTCTTC
TRBV7-2	TRBJ2-1	NA	NA	CASSGAGNNEQFF	TGTGCCAGCAGCGGGGCAGGGAACAATGAGCAGTTCTTC
TRBV7-2	TRBJ2-7	NA	NA	CASSLAVVGGYEQYF	TGTGCCAGCAGCTTAGCCGTGGTGGGGGGCTACGAGCAGTACTTC
TRBV4-2	TRBJ2-7	NA	TRBD2	CASSQDPAGTPYEQYF	TGTGCCAGCAGCCAAGATCCAGCGGGAACTCCCTACGAGCAGTACTTC
TRBV5-6	TRBJ1-1	NA	NA	CASSLAHRVADFFFF	TGTGCCAGCAGCTTGGCCCACAGGGTGGCCGATTTTTTTTTCTTT
TRBV7-3	TRBJ2-1	NA	TRBD2	CASSSTGLADNEQFF	TGTGCCAGCAGCAGCACGGGACTAGCTGACAATGAGCAGTTCTTC
TRBV9	TRBJ1-1	NA	NA	CASSPGGMNTEAFF	TGTGCCAGCAGCCCAGGAGGGATGAACACTGAAGCTTTCTTT
TRBV29-1	TRBJ1-1	once	NA	CSVGGMNTEAFF	TGCAGCGTGGGGGGAATGAACACTGAAGCTTTCTTT
TRBV7-9	TRBJ1-1	NA	NA	CASSNREPNTEAFF	TGTGCCAGCAGCAACAGGGAGCCAAACACTGAAGCTTTCTTT
TRBV21-1	TRBJ2-7	NA	NA	CASSSTWREPSSYEQYF	TGTGCCAGCAGCTCTACCTGGAGGGAACCCAGCTCCTACGAGCAGTACTTC
TRBV7-8	TRBJ2-3	NA	TRBD2	CASSLGGLAGRGTQYF	TGTGCCAGCAGCTTAGGGGGACTAGCGGGACGCGGTACGCAGTATTTT
TRBV7-9	TRBJ2-3	NA	NA	CASSLDGGLGTQYF	TGTGCCAGCAGCTTAGACGGCGGATTGGGTACGCAGTATTTT
TRBV2	TRBJ2-1	NA	NA	CASSWWEEQFF	TGTGCCAGCAGTTGGTGGGAGGAGCAGTTCTTC
TRBV7-6	TRBJ2-7	NA	NA	CASSSQRSEEQYF	TGTGCCAGCAGCTCCCAGCGTTCCGAGGAGCAGTACTTC
TRBV7-2	TRBJ2-7	once	TRBD2	CASSPGGRGAYEQYF	TGTGCCAGCAGCCCGGGCGGGCGGGGGGCCTACGAGCAGTACTTC
TRBV5-1	TRBJ2-3	NA	TRBD2	CASSTGLAGGLDTQYF	TGCGCCAGCAGCACAGGACTAGCGGGAGGTCTTGATACGCAGTATTTT
TRBV4-1	TRBJ1-5	NA	TRBD1	CASSQDTDRLAYSNQPQHF	TGCGCCAGCAGCCAAGATACGGACAGGCTAGCTTATAGCAATCAGCCCCAGCATTTT
TRBV7-9	TRBJ2-6	NA	TRBD1	CASSFGTGAGANVLTF	TGTGCCAGCAGCTTCGGGACAGGGGCTGGGGCCAACGTCCTGACTTTC
TRBV19	TRBJ1-1	NA	NA	CASSVSGTQKAFF	TGTGCCAGTAGTGTCTCCGGGACACAAAAAGCTTTCTTT
TRBV10-3	TRBJ2-5	NA	NA	CAISEEGETQYF	TGTGCCATCAGTGAAGAGGGAGAGACCCAGTACTTC
TRBV2	TRBJ2-3	NA	TRBD2	CASRAGLAGVGILYF	TGTGCCAGCAGAGCAGGACTAGCGGGAGTTGGTATCCTGTATTTT
TRBV7-2	TRBJ1-5	NA	NA	CASSLERNRGNQPQHF	TGTGCCAGCAGCTTAGAGAGGAACAGGGGCAATCAGCCCCAGCATTTT
TRBV25-1	TRBJ2-2	NA	NA	CASSVGWGLNTGELFF	TGTGCCAGCAGTGTTGGGTGGGGCCTGAACACCGGGGAGCTGTTTTTT